This paragraph reports one T cell receptor beta chain. This sample is part of a study of blood T cell repertoires in COVID-19. Overall study: COVID-19 samples collected from the United States, Italy and Spain covered acute and convalescent phases. PBMCs, B-cell-depleted T cells, or T cells provided the cDNA or gDNA that made up the material.

Source study methods: Amplification from reference gene primers served as the basis for estimated nucleated cell counts. The table came from immunoSEQ multiplex PCR; TCRdb's copy has only in-frame clones and leaves some out. V and J calls and clone size are given by that table; D and trimming were obtained from the DNA. The sample has about 250,000 clones, roughly 85% seen once. The TCR was taken from a man aged 18 to 29 with active or convalescent COVID-19. The sample consisted of peripheral blood.

For the CDR3, the DNA is TGTGCCTCCAGGGGAGTTAATCAGCCCCAGCATTTT. This gives the protein CASRGVNQPQHF. The V gene is TRBV10-3, the J gene TRBJ1-5; possibly TRBD1 for D (6 bases). V was pared by 11 bases and J by 4 bases, with 12 bases between. The CDR3 contains 12 residues. The germline V gene encodes CDR1 ENHRY and CDR2 SYGVKD.